This T cell receptor (beta chain) is from a study of T cell repertoires in cytomegalovirus infection (dated by TCRdb to the late 2010s). Some background on the complete study: Donor HLA type was relevant to the analysis, because carriage of CMV infection together with the matching HLA type was indicated by public TCR beta signatures.

This clonotype was seen only a few times. Its cognate antigen has yet to be identified. The sample holds no much larger clone one base away, and base qualities are not on file. The listed sequencing device is Illumina HiSeq 1500. TCRdb trimmed public reads at Q25 via fastp, called clones via MiXCR and kept in-frame beta chains. Each record represents a unique CDR3 protein, reported with the most common genes and DNA among its rows. The sample contains more than 650,000 distinct CDR3 sequences, less than 40% of them found a single time. 2.5% to 3% of the sample is in the top ten clones. Taken from the germline V gene (reference sequence), the CDR1 and CDR2 loops are DFQATT and SNEGSKA. The CDR3 goes from the cysteine to the phenylalanine over 13 residues. The retained sequence is limited to the CDR3, 39 bases, with the frame set at the first base. General study outcomes and caveats: The ex vivo response was dominated by HLA-C-restricted CMV-specific TCR beta clonotypes, which also provided the single most frequent clonotype in two of eight donors. Cumulative frequency of public TCR beta family members discriminated carriers of CMV infection plus the relevant HLA type in this cohort and an independent 352-donor cohort.

The sequence was obtained from a human donor in good health (CMV status not recorded). Some clones in this sample may be carry-over from other donors' samples. Sequencing input: PBMCs. The V gene is TRBV20-1 and the J gene is TRBJ1-1; there is no confident call for the D gene. DNA sequence: TGCAGACCCGTACGGGGTCCAGGAACTGAAGCTTTCTTT. The encoded protein is CRPVRGPGTEAFF.